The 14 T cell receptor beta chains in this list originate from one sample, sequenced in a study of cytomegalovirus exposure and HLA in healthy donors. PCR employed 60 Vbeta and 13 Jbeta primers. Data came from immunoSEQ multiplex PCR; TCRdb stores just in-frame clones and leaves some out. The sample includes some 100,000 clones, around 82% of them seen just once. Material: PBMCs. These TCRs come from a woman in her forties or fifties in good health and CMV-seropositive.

The CDR3 DNA is TGCAGTGCCCCTCTAGGTTCTGAAGCTTTCTTT. Translating it yields CSAPLGSEAFF. The V call is TRBV20-1, the J call TRBJ1-1; D call uncertain. The V gene lost 6 bases and the J gene lost 6 bases, with 11 bases spanning the gap. Per the germline V gene, CDR1 is DFQATT and CDR2 is SNEGSKA (reference sequence). The CDR3 has 11 residues.

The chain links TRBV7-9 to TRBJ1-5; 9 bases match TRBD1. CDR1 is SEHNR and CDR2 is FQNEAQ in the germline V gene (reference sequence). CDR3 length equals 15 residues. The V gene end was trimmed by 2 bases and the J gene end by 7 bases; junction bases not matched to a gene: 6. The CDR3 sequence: CASSLTGTGLQPQHF. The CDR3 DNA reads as TGTGCCAGCAGCTTAACCGGGACAGGGTTACAGCCCCAGCATTTT.

The CDR3 here is CASSLETSGYNEQFF. The DNA for the CDR3 is TGTGCCAGCAGCTTAGAGACTAGCGGTTACAATGAGCAGTTCTTC. The chain carries TRBV13 and TRBJ2-1; 9 nucleotides agree with TRBD2. The V segment lost 1 base and the J segment 4 bases; nucleotides outside the gene matches: 2. The CDR3 covers 15 residues. The germline CDR1 and CDR2 sequences are PRHDT and FYEKMQ (reference sequence).

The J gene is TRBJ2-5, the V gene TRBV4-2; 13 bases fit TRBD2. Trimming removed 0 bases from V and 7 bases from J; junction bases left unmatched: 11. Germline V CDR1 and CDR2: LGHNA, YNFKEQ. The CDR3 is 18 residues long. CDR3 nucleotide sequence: TGTGCCAGCAGCCAAGATCAGACTAGCGGGGGGCCGGTGCGGACCCAGTACTTC. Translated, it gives CASSQDQTSGGPVRTQYF.

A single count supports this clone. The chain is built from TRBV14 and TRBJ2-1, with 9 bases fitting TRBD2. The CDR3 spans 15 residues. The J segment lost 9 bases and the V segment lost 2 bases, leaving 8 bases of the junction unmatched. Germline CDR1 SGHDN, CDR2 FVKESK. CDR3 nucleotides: TGTGCCAGCAGCCAATCGGGACTAGCCGGTCTTGAGCAGTTCTTC. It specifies CASSQSGLAGLEQFF.

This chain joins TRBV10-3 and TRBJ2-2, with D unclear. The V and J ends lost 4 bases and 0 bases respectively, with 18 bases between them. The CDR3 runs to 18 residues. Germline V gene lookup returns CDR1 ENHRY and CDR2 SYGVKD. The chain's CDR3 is CAISGRNRGSANTGELFF. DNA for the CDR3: TGTGCCATCAGTGGTCGGAATAGAGGCAGCGCGAACACCGGGGAGCTGTTTTTT.

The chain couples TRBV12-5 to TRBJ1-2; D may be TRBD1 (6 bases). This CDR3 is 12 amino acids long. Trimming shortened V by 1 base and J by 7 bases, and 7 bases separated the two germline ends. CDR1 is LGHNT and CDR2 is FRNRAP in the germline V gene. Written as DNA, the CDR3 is TGTGCTAGTGGTTTGGCAGGGGCTGGCTACACCTTC. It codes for CASGLAGAGYTF.

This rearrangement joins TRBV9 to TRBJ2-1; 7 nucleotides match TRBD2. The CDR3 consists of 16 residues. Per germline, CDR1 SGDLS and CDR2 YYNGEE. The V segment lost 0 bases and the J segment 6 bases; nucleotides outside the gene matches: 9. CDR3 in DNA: TGTGCCAGCAGCGTAGAGCCGGGGGGAGACTTCAATGAGCAGTTCTTC. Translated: CASSVEPGGDFNEQFF.

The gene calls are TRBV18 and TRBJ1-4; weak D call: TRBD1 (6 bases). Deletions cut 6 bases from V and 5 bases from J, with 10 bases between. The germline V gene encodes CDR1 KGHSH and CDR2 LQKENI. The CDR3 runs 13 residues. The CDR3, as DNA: TGTGCCAGCTCCAGGGGAAAAAATGAAAAACTGTTTTTT. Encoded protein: CASSRGKNEKLFF.

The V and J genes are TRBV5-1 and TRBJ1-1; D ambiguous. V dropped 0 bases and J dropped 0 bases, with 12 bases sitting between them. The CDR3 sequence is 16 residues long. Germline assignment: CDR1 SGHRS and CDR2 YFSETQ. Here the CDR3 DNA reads TGCGCCAGCAGCTTGGGGTCCCCCCTAATGAACACTGAAGCTTTCTTT. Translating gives CASSLGSPLMNTEAFF.

CDR3 DNA: TGTGCCAGCACCTTAGCCGGGACAGGGGGCACCGGGGAGCTGTTTTTT. Its translation is CASTLAGTGGTGELFF. The chain joins TRBV5-5 to TRBJ2-2, with 11 bases aligning to TRBD1. Germline trimming cut 6 bases from V and 4 bases from J; bases unmatched to any gene: 8. The CDR3 sequence is 16 residues long. CDR1 and CDR2 from the germline V gene are SGHKS and YYEKEE (reference sequence). Filled out from reference TRBV5-5 and TRBJ2-2, the complete variable domain reads DAGVTQSPTHLIKTRGQQVTLRCSPISGHKSVSWYQQVLGQGPQFIFQYYEKEERGRGNFPDRFSARQFPNYSSELNVNALLLGDSALYLCASTLAGTGGTGELFFGEGSRLTVL.

The CDR3 DNA reads TGTGCCAGCAGCTTGCCCCAGGGCTATACCTCCTACGAGCAGTACTTC. The encoded protein is CASSLPQGYTSYEQYF. This chain connects TRBV7-6 to TRBJ2-7; D perhaps matches TRBD1 (5 bases). Trimming left V 3 bases short and J 0 bases short, with 15 bases between. CDR1 and CDR2 from the germline V gene are SGHVS and FNYEAQ. The CDR3 totals 16 residues.

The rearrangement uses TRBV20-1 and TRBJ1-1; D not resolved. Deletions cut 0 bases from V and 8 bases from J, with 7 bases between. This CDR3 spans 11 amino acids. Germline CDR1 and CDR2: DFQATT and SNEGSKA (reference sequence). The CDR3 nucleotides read TGCAGTGCTAGAGATAGGAGGGAAGCTTTCTTT. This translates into CSARDRREAFF.

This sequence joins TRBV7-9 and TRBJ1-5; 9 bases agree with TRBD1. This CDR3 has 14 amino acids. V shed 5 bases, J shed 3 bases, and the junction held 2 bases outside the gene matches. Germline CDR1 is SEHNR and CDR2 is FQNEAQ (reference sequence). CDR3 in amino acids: CASSGQGSNQPQHF. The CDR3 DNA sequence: TGTGCCAGCAGCGGACAGGGGTCCAATCAGCCCCAGCATTTT.